These 18 T cell receptor beta chains were sequenced from one sample in a study of T cell repertoires in ileal Crohn's disease. The table came from immunoSEQ multiplex PCR; TCRdb's copy has only in-frame clones and leaves some out. This table holds about 13,000 clones, about 77% found once. Time point given: neoterminal ileum biopsy at postoperative endoscopy, about 6 months after surgery. Material for sequencing was ileal tissue. These receptors all stem from an adult with Crohn's disease.

This chain links TRBV6-6 with TRBJ2-3; D not resolved. The CDR3 loop spans 15 amino acids. Germline loops: CDR1 MNHNY, CDR2 SVGAGI (reference sequence). Trimming took 2 bases from V and 2 from J, leaving 11 bases between them. The CDR3 sequence is CASSYGLSDTDTQYF. CDR3 bases: TGTGCCAGCAGTTACGGGCTTAGTGACACAGATACGCAGTATTTT.

This chain connects TRBV14 to TRBJ2-3; maybe TRBD2 (6 bases). The V end was cut by 6 bases, the J end by 3 bases, with 7 bases between. The CDR3 has 12 amino acids. Germline V CDR1 and CDR2: SGHDN, FVKESK. The CDR3 loop reads CASRAGTDTQYF. The CDR3 DNA is TGTGCCAGCAGGGCGGGGACAGATACGCAGTATTTT.

The chain joins TRBV5-5 to TRBJ1-5; 8 positions agree with TRBD1. The CDR3 contains 15 residues. Per germline, CDR1 SGHKS and CDR2 YYEKEE (reference sequence). Trimming took 8 bases from V and 0 from J; bases not matched to a gene: 7. The CDR3 loop reads CASRQGPNSNQPQHF. For the CDR3, the DNA is TGTGCCAGTAGACAGGGGCCGAATAGCAATCAGCCCCAGCATTTT.

This clone was seen a handful of times. The rearrangement links TRBV5-1 to TRBJ2-3; D gene ambiguous. Germline CDR1 reads SGHRS; CDR2 reads YFSETQ. The V gene lost 9 bases and the J gene lost 5 bases, with 13 bases spanning the gap. There are 12 residues in the CDR3. DNA for the CDR3: TGCGCCACCAGACTCCCGGGAGATACGCAGTATTTT. Translating it yields CATRLPGDTQYF. The variable domain in full, with the rest retrieved from reference TRBV5-1 and TRBJ2-3, is KAGVTQTPRYLIKTRGQQVTLSCSPISGHRSVSWYQQTPGQGLQFLFEYFSETQRNKGNFPGRFSGRQFSNSRSEMNVSTLELGDSALYLCATRLPGDTQYFGPGTRLTVL.

The genes are TRBV7-2 and TRBJ2-6, with D possibly being TRBD1 (6 bases). V was cut by 5 bases and J by 0 bases, with 17 bases left in between. Germline V CDR1 and CDR2: SGHTA, FQGNSA. This CDR3 spans 18 amino acids. CDR3 nucleotides: TGTGCCAGCAGCCAACCTCTTTGGACAGTCTCTGGGGCCAACGTCCTGACTTTC. Its translation is CASSQPLWTVSGANVLTF.

This sequence joins TRBV25-1 and TRBJ1-5; D may be TRBD1 (5 bases). Germline V gives CDR1 MGHDK, CDR2 SYGVNS. This CDR3 contains 16 residues. The V end lost 6 bases, the J end lost 4 bases, and 19 bases lay between the germline ends. Here the CDR3 DNA reads TGTGCCAGCAGGAAGGGGTTTAAACGGCCGAATCAGCCCCAGCATTTT. Translating it yields CASRKGFKRPNQPQHF.

The DNA for the CDR3 is TGTGCCAGCAGCGCTCGCGGGACAGTAAACAATGAGCAGTTCTTC. This encodes CASSARGTVNNEQFF. This sequence joins TRBV11-1 and TRBJ2-1; a possible D gene is TRBD1 (7 bases). This CDR3 contains 15 residues. V lost 5 bases and J 5 bases, leaving 16 bases between the germline ends. In germline, CDR1 is SGHAT, CDR2 FQDESV (reference sequence).

The chain has TRBV2 and TRBJ2-1, with D possibly TRBD2 on 5 matching bases. The CDR3 covers 18 residues. Trimming shortened V by 11 bases and J by 2 bases, and 28 bases separated the two germline ends. Per the germline V gene, CDR1 is SNHLY and CDR2 is FYNNEI. DNA for the CDR3: TGTGCCGTTCTCATGGCACTAGGTGGGAATACCGCCTACAATGAGCAGTTCTTC. Its translation: CAVLMALGGNTAYNEQFF.

This chain links TRBV2 with TRBJ1-6; 8 bases line up with TRBD1. Germline V CDR1 and CDR2: SNHLY, FYNNEI. V shed 8 bases, J shed 10 bases, and the junction held 10 bases outside the gene matches. The length of the CDR3 is 14 residues. CDR3 sequence: CASSIQGVRSPLHF. CDR3 nucleotide sequence: TGTGCCAGCTCGATACAGGGGGTTAGGTCACCCCTCCACTTT.

The V gene is TRBV18, the J gene TRBJ1-2; 8 bases match TRBD1. Unmatched junction bases numbered 5, after V lost 0 bases and J lost 8 bases. The CDR3 has 14 residues. Germline values: CDR1 KGHSH, CDR2 LQKENI. The CDR3 spells CASSPPQGAGGYTF. The CDR3 bases are TGTGCCAGCTCACCACCCCAGGGGGCAGGCGGCTACACCTTC.

This clone came up a few times. The chain combines TRBV15 with TRBJ2-7, with 9 bases aligning to TRBD2. This CDR3 spans 16 amino acids. The germline V gene has CDR1 LNHNV and CDR2 YYDKDF (reference sequence). The V and J ends lost 3 bases and 0 bases, in that order; junction bases with no gene match: 6. The DNA for the CDR3 is TGTGCCACCAGCAGGATTTCTAGCGGGACCTCCTACGAGCAGTACTTC. It is translated as CATSRISSGTSYEQYF.

The chain joins TRBV9 to TRBJ2-1, with 8 positions matching TRBD1. This CDR3 has 14 amino acids. In germline, CDR1 is SGDLS, CDR2 YYNGEE. J gave up 9 bases and V 2 bases, and 7 bases lay outside the gene matches. The CDR3 protein is CASSVAGQGGEQFF. The CDR3 nucleotides read TGTGCCAGCAGCGTGGCCGGACAGGGCGGTGAGCAGTTCTTC.

The chain uses TRBV6-6 and TRBJ1-2; a weak D match, TRBD1 (6 bases). This CDR3 spans 12 amino acids. Germline assignment: CDR1 MNHNY and CDR2 SVGAGI (reference sequence). V gave up 5 bases and J gave up 8 bases, with 12 bases separating them. CDR3 loop: CASSPQQGGYTF. The DNA of the CDR3 is TGTGCCAGCAGTCCTCAACAGGGCGGCTACACCTTC.

Only one count was recorded for this clone. V and J are TRBV18 and TRBJ2-2, with D perhaps matching TRBD2 (5 bases). This CDR3 is 15 amino acids long. Trimming removed 2 bases from V and 2 bases from J, with 9 bases in between. The germline V gene encodes CDR1 KGHSH and CDR2 LQKENI. The CDR3 region is CASSPEAGNTGELFF. CDR3 in DNA: TGTGCCAGCTCACCAGAGGCGGGTAACACCGGGGAGCTGTTTTTT.

V gene TRBV5-1 combines with J gene TRBJ2-2, with D perhaps TRBD1 (5 bases). Germline V gene data show CDR1 as SGHRS and CDR2 as YFSETQ. V dropped 2 bases and J dropped 3 bases, with 11 bases sitting between them. This CDR3 spans 15 amino acids. The CDR3 region has the DNA TGCGCCAGCAGCTTAAAGGGGCTCGACACCGGGGAGCTGTTTTTT. It specifies CASSLKGLDTGELFF.

The chain links TRBV9 to TRBJ2-2; 9 nucleotides match TRBD1. The junction had 6 bases not matched to a gene; V was cut back by 4 bases and J by 5 bases. Germline lookup yields CDR1 SGDLS and CDR2 YYNGEE. The CDR3 is made up of 15 amino acids. CDR3 coding DNA: TGTGCCAGCAGCCCCCGGGACAGGGCAACCGGGGAGCTGTTTTTT. Its translation: CASSPRDRATGELFF.

The chain is built from TRBV27 and TRBJ2-1; 13 nucleotides agree with TRBD2. Germline V CDR1 and CDR2: MNHEY, SMNVEV (reference sequence). CDR3 length: 15 amino acids. V gave up 9 bases and J gave up 6 bases; unmatched junction bases: 8. The CDR3 region has the DNA TGTGCCAGTTCGCCCCGACTAGCGGGAGGCAATGAGCAGTTCTTC. The encoded protein is CASSPRLAGGNEQFF.

This clone came up once. The sample contains more than one DNA sequence encoding this CDR3. V and J are TRBV19 and TRBJ2-7; D is ambiguous. Trimming cost V 1 base and J 0 bases, with 10 bases left between them. The CDR3 contains 15 residues. Germline CDR1 and CDR2: LNHDA and SQIVND (reference sequence). The CDR3 DNA follows: TGTGCCAGTAGTATAGGTGGCTCCTTCTCCTACGAGCAGTACTTC. This gives the protein CASSIGGSFSYEQYF.